This T cell receptor (beta chain) was sequenced in a study of control samples from healthy donors and cancer patients. TCRdb keeps only in-frame clones here, not all; method: immunoSEQ multiplex PCR. The sample shows 230,000 or so clones, over 90% of them seen only once. The CDR3 is 13 residues long. CDR1 is LGHDT and CDR2 is YNNKEL in the germline V gene (reference sequence). V was trimmed by 4 bases and J by 6 bases, leaving 13 bases between them. The chain has TRBV3-1 (or the pseudogene TRBV3-2) and TRBJ2-7, with a tentative D call TRBD1 (6 bases). The TCR sequence derives from a man between 50 and 59 years old in good health. The sample comprised blood. CDR3 in amino acids: CASSPWTDSEQYF. In nucleotides, the CDR3 is TGTGCCAGCAGCCCATGGACAGATAGCGAGCAGTACTTC.